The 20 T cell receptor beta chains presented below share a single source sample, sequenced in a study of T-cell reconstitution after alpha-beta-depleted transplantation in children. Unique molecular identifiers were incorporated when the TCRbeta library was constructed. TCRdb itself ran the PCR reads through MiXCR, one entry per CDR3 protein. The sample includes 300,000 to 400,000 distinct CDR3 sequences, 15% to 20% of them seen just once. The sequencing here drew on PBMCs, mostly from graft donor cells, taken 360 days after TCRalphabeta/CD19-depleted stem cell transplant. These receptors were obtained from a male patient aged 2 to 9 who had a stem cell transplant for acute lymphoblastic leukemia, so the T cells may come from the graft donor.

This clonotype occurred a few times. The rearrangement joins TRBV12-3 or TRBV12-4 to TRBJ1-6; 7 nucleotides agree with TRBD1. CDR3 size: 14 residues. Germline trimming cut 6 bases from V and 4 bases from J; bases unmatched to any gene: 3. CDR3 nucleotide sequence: TGTGCCAGCAGACGGGGACAGTATAATTCACCCCTCCACTTT. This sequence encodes CASRRGQYNSPLHF.

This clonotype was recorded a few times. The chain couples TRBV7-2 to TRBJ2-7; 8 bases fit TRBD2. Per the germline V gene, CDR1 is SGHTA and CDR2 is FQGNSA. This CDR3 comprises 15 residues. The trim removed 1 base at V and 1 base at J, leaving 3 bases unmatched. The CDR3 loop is CASSLDSSGSYEQYF. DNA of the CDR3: TGTGCCAGCAGCTTAGATTCTAGCGGGTCCTACGAGCAGTACTTC.

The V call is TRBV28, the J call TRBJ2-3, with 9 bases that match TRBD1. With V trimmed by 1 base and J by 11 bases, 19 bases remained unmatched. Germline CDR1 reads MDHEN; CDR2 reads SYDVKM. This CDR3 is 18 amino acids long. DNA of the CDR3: TGTGCCAGCAGTTTATCGGGGTTGGGCGGGACAGGGACAATGGTGCAGTATTTT. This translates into CASSLSGLGGTGTMVQYF.

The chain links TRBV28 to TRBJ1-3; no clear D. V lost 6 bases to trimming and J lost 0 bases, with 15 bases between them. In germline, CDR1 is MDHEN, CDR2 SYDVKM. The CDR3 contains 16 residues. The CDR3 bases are TGTGCCAGCAGCTTCATAAGAGATCCCTCTGGAAACACCATATATTTT. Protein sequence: CASSFIRDPSGNTIYF. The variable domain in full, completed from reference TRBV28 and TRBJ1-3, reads DVKVTQSSRYLVKRTGEKVFLECVQDMDHENMFWYRQDPGLGLRLIYFSYDVKMKEKGDIPEGYSVSREKKERFSLILESASTNQTSMYLCASSFIRDPSGNTIYFGEGSWLTVV.

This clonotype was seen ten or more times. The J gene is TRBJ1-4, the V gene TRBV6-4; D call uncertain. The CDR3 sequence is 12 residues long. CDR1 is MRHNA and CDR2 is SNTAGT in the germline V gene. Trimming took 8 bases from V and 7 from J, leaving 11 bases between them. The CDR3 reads CASEGRGEKLFF. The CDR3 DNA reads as TGTGCCAGCGAAGGCCGGGGTGAAAAACTGTTTTTT.

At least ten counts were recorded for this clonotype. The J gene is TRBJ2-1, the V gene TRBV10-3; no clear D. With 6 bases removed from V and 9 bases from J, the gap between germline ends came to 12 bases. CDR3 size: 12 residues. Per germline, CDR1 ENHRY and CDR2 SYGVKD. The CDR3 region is CAIRKATGEQFF. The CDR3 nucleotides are TGTGCCATCAGAAAAGCCACTGGTGAGCAGTTCTTC.

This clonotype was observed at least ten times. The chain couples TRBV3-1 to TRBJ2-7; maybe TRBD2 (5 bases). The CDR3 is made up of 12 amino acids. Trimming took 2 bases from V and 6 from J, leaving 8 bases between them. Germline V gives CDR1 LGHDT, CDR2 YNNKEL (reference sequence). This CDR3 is CASSQPTSEQYF. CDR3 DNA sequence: TGTGCCAGCAGCCAACCTACTAGCGAGCAGTACTTC.

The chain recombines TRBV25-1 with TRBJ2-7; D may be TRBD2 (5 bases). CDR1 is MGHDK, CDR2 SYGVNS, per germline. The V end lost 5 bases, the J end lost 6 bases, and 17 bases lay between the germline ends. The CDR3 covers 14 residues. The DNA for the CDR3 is TGTGCCAGCAGTAACAGCCCTTTAGAGGGCGAGCAGTACTTC. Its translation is CASSNSPLEGEQYF.

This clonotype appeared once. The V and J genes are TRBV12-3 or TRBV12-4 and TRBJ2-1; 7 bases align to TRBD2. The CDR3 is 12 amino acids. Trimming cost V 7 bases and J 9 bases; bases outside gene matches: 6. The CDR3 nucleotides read TGTGCCAGCACCCCAGTAGCGGGTGAGCAGTTCTTC. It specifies CASTPVAGEQFF.

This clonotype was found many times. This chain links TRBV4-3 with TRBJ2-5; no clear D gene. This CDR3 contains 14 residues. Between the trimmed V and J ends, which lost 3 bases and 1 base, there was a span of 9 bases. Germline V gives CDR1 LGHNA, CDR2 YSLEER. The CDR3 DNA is TGCGCCAGCAGCCAGACTGACCTCCAAGAGACCCAGTACTTC. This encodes CASSQTDLQETQYF.

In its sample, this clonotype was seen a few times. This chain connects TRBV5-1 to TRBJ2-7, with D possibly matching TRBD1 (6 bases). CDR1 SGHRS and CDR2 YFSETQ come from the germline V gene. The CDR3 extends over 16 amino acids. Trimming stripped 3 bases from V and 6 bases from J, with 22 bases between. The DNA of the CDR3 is TGCGCCAGCAGCTCGGGCGGGTCAGGGGCCTTCTCCGAGCAGTACTTC. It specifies CASSSGGSGAFSEQYF. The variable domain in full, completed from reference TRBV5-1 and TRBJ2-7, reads KAGVTQTPRYLIKTRGQQVTLSCSPISGHRSVSWYQQTPGQGLQFLFEYFSETQRNKGNFPGRFSGRQFSNSRSEMNVSTLELGDSALYLCASSSGGSGAFSEQYFGPGTRLTVT.

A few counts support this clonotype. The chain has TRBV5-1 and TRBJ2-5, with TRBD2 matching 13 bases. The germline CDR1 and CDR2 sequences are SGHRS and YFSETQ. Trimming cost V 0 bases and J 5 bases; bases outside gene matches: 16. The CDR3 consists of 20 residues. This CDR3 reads CASSLGLRLAGGLGQETQYF. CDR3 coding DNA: TGCGCCAGCAGCTTGGGTCTGAGACTAGCGGGAGGACTCGGCCAGGAGACCCAGTACTTC.

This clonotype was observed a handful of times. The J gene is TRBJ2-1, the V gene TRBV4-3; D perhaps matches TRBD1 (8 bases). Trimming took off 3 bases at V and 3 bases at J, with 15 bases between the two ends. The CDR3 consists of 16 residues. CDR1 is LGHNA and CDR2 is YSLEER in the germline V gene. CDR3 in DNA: TGCGCCAGCAGCCATGACAGGGGAGGGGACTACAATGAGCAGTTCTTC. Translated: CASSHDRGGDYNEQFF.

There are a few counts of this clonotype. Here the CDR3 DNA reads TGTGCCAGCGCCTATCAGGGGTGGGTGGGGACTGAAGCTTTCTTT. Protein product: CASAYQGWVGTEAFF. The chain joins TRBV28 to TRBJ1-1; the D gene is possibly TRBD1 (6 bases). Germline V gene data show CDR1 as MDHEN and CDR2 as SYDVKM. This CDR3 is built from 15 residues. The V end was cut by 8 bases, the J end by 5 bases, with 21 bases between.

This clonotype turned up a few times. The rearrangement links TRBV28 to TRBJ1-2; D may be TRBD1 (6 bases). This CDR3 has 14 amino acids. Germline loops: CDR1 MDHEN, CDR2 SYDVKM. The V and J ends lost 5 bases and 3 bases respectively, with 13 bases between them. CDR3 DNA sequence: TGTGCCAGCAGTACCCGGGACACCCACTATGGCTACACCTTC. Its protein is CASSTRDTHYGYTF.

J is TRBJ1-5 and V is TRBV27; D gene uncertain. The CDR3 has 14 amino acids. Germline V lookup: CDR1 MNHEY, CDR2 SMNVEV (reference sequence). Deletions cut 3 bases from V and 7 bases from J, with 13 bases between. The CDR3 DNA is TGTGCCAGCAGTTTTTGGGGTGGCGAGCAGCCCCAGCATTTT. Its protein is CASSFWGGEQPQHF.

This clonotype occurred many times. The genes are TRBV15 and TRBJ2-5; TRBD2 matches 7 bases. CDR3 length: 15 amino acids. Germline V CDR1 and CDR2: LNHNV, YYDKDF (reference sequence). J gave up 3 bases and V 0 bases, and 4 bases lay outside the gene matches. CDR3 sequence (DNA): TGTGCCACCAGCAGAGATGTTGGGGGGGAAGAGACCCAGTACTTC. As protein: CATSRDVGGEETQYF.

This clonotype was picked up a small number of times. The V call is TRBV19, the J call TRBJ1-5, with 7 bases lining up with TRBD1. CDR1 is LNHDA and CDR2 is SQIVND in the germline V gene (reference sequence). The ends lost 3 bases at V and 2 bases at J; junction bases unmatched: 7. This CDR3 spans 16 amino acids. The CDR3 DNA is TGTGCCAGTAGTATCCCCACAGGGGTTGGCAATCAGCCCCAGCATTTT. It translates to CASSIPTGVGNQPQHF.

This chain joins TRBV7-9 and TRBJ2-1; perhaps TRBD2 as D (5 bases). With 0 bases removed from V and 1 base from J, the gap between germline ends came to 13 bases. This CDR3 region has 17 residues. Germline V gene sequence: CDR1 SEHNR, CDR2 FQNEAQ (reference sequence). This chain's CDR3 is CASSLAPIALSYNEQFF. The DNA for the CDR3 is TGTGCCAGCAGCTTAGCCCCCATAGCGCTTTCCTACAATGAGCAGTTCTTC.

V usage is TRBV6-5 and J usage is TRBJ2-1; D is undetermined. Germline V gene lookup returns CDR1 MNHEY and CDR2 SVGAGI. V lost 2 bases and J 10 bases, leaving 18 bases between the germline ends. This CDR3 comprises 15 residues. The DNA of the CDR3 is TGTGCCAGCAGTTACGTAAGAAACCTCACCCCCGAGCAGTTCTTC. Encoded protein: CASSYVRNLTPEQFF.